Listed here are 16 T cell receptor beta chains from one sample, sequenced in a study of vaccination and CD4 T cells after COVID-19. No antigen is known for these receptors. Treatment specified: approximately 9-day PBMC culture with coronavirus spike peptide pools or control peptides (ViraFEST assay). Cultured CD4+ T-cell DNA underwent Oncomine TCR Beta short-read sequencing. Each CDR3 protein is one row after TCRdb ran MiXCR on the PCR reads. The table has about 4,200 distinct CDR3 sequences, about 45% seen once. The sequenced material came from CD4+ T cells from blood, cultured in vitro. All receptors derive from a human donor who had recovered from COVID-19.

The chain couples TRBV10-3 to TRBJ1-1; D call uncertain. CDR3 length equals 12 residues. V shed 6 bases and J shed 0 bases, with 5 bases lying between them. Germline values: CDR1 ENHRY, CDR2 SYGVKD. CDR3 sequence: CAIRDLNTEAFF. The CDR3 coding sequence is TGTGCCATCAGGGACCTGAACACTGAAGCTTTCTTT.

This clonotype appeared a few times. The chain carries TRBV19 and TRBJ2-7; 7 bases line up with TRBD1. There are 12 residues in the CDR3. Trimming at V came to 5 bases and at J to 4 bases, leaving 2 bases not matched to a gene. The germline V gene encodes CDR1 LNHDA and CDR2 SQIVND (reference sequence). The CDR3, as DNA: TGTGCCAGTAGTCCGGACAGGTACGAGCAGTACTTC. It translates to CASSPDRYEQYF.

This clonotype appeared once. The chain couples TRBV11-1 to TRBJ2-5, with 7 bases that match TRBD2. The CDR3 totals 14 residues. In germline, CDR1 is SGHAT, CDR2 FQDESV (reference sequence). After removal of 8 bases from V and 0 bases from J, the junction contained 6 bases not matched to a gene. The CDR3 loop is CASGRGSYQETQYF. The DNA of the CDR3 is TGTGCCAGCGGGCGGGGGTCATACCAAGAGACCCAGTACTTC.

This chain uses TRBV4-1 with TRBJ2-5; D is possibly TRBD1 or TRBD2 (5 bases each). The CDR3 sequence is 15 residues long. Germline CDR1 reads MGHRA; CDR2 reads YSYEKL. Trimming pared 1 base from V and 5 bases from J, leaving 14 bases between. This CDR3 reads CASSQVRQGDETQYF. CDR3 coding DNA: TGCGCCAGCAGCCAAGTTCGGCAGGGAGATGAGACCCAGTACTTC.

This chain uses TRBV6-1 with TRBJ2-5; D unclear. The length of the CDR3 is 13 residues. Trimming cost V 5 bases and J 2 bases, with 9 bases left between them. Germline CDR1 reads MNHNS; CDR2 reads SASEGT. The CDR3 DNA follows: TGTGCCAGCAGTAAACAGCCACAAGAGACCCAGTACTTC. This sequence encodes CASSKQPQETQYF.

The gene calls are TRBV30 and TRBJ2-7; TRBD1 agrees at 7 bases. The CDR3 sequence is 13 residues long. The germline gives CDR1 GTSNPN, CDR2 SVGIG (reference sequence). With V trimmed by 4 bases and J by 3 bases, 6 bases remained unmatched. The CDR3 here is CAWTGTANYEQYF. DNA for the CDR3: TGTGCCTGGACCGGGACAGCAAACTACGAGCAGTACTTC. Using reference TRBV30 and TRBJ2-7 for the parts outside the CDR3, the full variable domain is SQTIHQWPATLVQPVGSPLSLECTVEGTSNPNLYWYRQAAGRGLQLLFYSVGIGQISSEVPQNLSASRPQDRQFILSSKKLLLSDSGFYLCAWTGTANYEQYFGPGTRLTVT.

The chain joins TRBV29-1 to TRBJ1-2, with D possibly matching TRBD1 (6 bases). Trimming cost V 4 bases and J 2 bases, with 8 bases left between them. The germline gives CDR1 SQVTM, CDR2 ANQGSEA. The CDR3 runs to 12 residues. In DNA form, the CDR3 reads TGCAGCGTTGCACAGGGAAACTATGGCTACACCTTC. As protein: CSVAQGNYGYTF. Full variable domain (rest looked up from reference TRBV29-1 and TRBJ1-2): SAVISQKPSRDICQRGTSLTIQCQVDSQVTMMFWYRQQPGQSLTLIATANQGSEATYESGFVIDKFPISRPNLTFSTLTVSNMSPEDSSIYLCSVAQGNYGYTFGSGTRLTVV.

This chain joins TRBV12-3 or TRBV12-4 and TRBJ2-3; no clear D gene. Trimming left V 3 bases short and J 0 bases short, with 10 bases between. The CDR3 has 15 residues. This CDR3 is CASSLELSSTDTQYF. DNA for the CDR3: TGTGCCAGCAGTTTGGAGCTTTCTAGCACAGATACGCAGTATTTT.

The V gene is TRBV6-1, the J gene TRBJ2-3; D remains unclear. Deletions cut 5 bases from V and 6 bases from J, with 6 bases between. The CDR3 runs to 11 residues. Germline V CDR1 and CDR2: MNHNS, SASEGT. CDR3 residues: CASSSGDTQYF. In DNA form, the CDR3 reads TGTGCCAGCAGTAGTGGGGATACGCAGTATTTT.

There are a few counts of this clonotype. The chain employs TRBV11-3 and TRBJ2-3, with TRBD2 matching 12 bases. Germline V lookup: CDR1 SGHNT, CDR2 YENEEA. The V segment lost 4 bases and the J segment 4 bases; nucleotides outside the gene matches: 6. This CDR3 is 16 amino acids long. The CDR3 protein is CASSSRLAGASDTQYF. CDR3 bases: TGTGCCAGCAGCTCCCGACTAGCGGGAGCCTCAGATACGCAGTATTTT. Full variable domain (missing parts from reference TRBV11-3 and TRBJ2-3): EAGVVQSPRYKIIEKKQPVAFWCNPISGHNTLYWYLQNLGQGPELLIRYENEEAVDDSQLPKDRFSAERLKGVDSTLKIQPAELGDSAVYLCASSSRLAGASDTQYFGPGTRLTVL.

The genes are TRBV18 and TRBJ2-1, with TRBD2 matching over 8 bases. Per the germline V gene, CDR1 is KGHSH and CDR2 is LQKENI. The J segment lost 3 bases and the V segment lost 4 bases, leaving 5 bases of the junction unmatched. This CDR3 comprises 15 residues. CDR3 residues: CASSQREGFYNEQFF. The CDR3 DNA reads as TGTGCCAGCTCACAACGGGAGGGGTTCTACAATGAGCAGTTCTTC.

V and J are TRBV20-1 and TRBJ2-5, with TRBD1 as a possible D gene (6 bases). The V and J ends lost 5 bases and 5 bases respectively, with 21 bases between them. CDR1 is DFQATT, CDR2 SNEGSKA, per germline (reference sequence). This CDR3 has 15 residues. CDR3 region: CSASHNRDFWETQYF. As DNA, the CDR3 is TGCAGTGCTTCCCACAACAGGGATTTTTGGGAGACCCAGTACTTC.

The chain carries TRBV15 and TRBJ1-1, with no clear D. The CDR3 sequence is 17 residues long. Germline CDR1 is LNHNV and CDR2 is YYDKDF (reference sequence). Trimming left V 7 bases short and J 2 bases short, with 23 bases between. In DNA, the CDR3 is TGTGCCACCATGTTGGGCCCAAGACGGGGAATTAACACTGAAGCTTTCTTT. This sequence encodes CATMLGPRRGINTEAFF.

This clonotype came up a few times. The gene calls are TRBV11-1 and TRBJ2-7, with a weak D call TRBD2 (6 bases). V lost 4 bases and J lost 3, with 13 bases in between. Germline V gives CDR1 SGHAT, CDR2 FQDESV (reference sequence). The CDR3 has 14 amino acids. This chain's CDR3 is CASSYSGQGYEQYF. In nucleotides, the CDR3 is TGTGCCAGCAGCTATAGCGGTCAGGGCTACGAGCAGTACTTC.

This clonotype is judged large. V is TRBV12-3 or TRBV12-4 and J is TRBJ2-7; D possibly corresponds to TRBD1 (6 bases). V was clipped by 6 bases and J by 12 bases, with 21 bases between them. The CDR3 covers 13 residues. This CDR3 is CASSLDRFAEVYF. The CDR3 region has the DNA TGTGCCAGCAGCCTGGACAGATTCGCAGAGGTGTACTTC.

The J gene is TRBJ2-7, the V gene TRBV2; D might be TRBD1 (6 bases). Deletions cut 6 bases from V and 0 bases from J, with 12 bases between. This CDR3 is built from 14 residues. The germline V gene has CDR1 SNHLY and CDR2 FYNNEI. The CDR3 region has the DNA TGTGCCAGCAGGCGACAGGAGAGCTCCTACGAGCAGTACTTC. Translation: CASRRQESSYEQYF.